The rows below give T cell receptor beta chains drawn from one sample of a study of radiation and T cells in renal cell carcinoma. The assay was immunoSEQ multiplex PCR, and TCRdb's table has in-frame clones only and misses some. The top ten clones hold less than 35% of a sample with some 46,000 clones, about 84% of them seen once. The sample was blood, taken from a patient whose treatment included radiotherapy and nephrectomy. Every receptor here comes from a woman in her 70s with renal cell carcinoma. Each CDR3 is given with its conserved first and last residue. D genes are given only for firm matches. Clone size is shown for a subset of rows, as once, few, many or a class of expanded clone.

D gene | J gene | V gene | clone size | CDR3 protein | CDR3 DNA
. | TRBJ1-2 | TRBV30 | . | CAWSLGHTSGGYTF | TGTGCCTGGAGTCTCGGACACACCTCCGGTGGCTACACCTTC
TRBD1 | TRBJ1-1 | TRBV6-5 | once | CASSRTGRGGTEAFF | TGTGCCAGCAGCCGGACAGGCCGGGGGGGCACTGAAGCTTTCTTT
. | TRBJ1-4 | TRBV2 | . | CASSERRATNEKLFF | TGTGCCAGCAGTGAACGGCGCGCAACTAATGAAAAACTGTTTTTT
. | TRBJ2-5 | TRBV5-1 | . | CASSLGSLGLQETQYF | TGCGCCAGCAGCTTGGGGTCCCTGGGTTTACAAGAGACCCAGTACTTC
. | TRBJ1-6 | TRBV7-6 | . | CASSFKSGGSPLHF | TGTGCCAGCAGCTTTAAGTCCGGAGGTTCACCCCTCCACTTT
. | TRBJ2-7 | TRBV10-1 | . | CASSGGDLREQYF | TGCGCCAGCAGTGGAGGAGACCTACGCGAGCAGTACTTC
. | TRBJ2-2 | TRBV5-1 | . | CASSSGLTGELFF | TGCGCCAGCAGCTCCGGCCTTACCGGGGAGCTGTTTTTT
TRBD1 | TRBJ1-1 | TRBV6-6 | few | CASSYSKGQPEAFF | TGTGCCAGCAGTTACTCGAAGGGACAGCCTGAAGCTTTCTTT
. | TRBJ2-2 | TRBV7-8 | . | CASSLASHGGGVF | TGTGCCAGCAGCTTGGCTAGTCACGGTGGAGGGGTTTTT
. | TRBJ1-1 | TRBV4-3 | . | CASSQDPWGTKPNTEAFF | TGCGCCAGCAGCCAAGATCCTTGGGGGACCAAACCCAACACTGAAGCTTTCTTT
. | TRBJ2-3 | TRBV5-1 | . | CASSLGAFSTDTQYF | TGCGCCAGCAGCTTGGGCGCATTTAGCACAGATACGCAGTATTTT
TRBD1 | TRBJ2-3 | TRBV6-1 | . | CASSTQQGSTDTQYF | TGTGCCAGCAGTACCCAACAGGGGAGTACAGATACGCAGTATTTT
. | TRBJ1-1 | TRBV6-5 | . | CASSYSRYRANTEAFF | TGTGCCAGCAGTTACTCGCGGTACAGGGCGAACACTGAAGCTTTCTTT
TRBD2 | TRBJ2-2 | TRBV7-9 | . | CASSLGGLGWSGELFF | TGTGCCAGCAGCTTAGGAGGACTAGGATGGTCCGGGGAGCTGTTTTTT
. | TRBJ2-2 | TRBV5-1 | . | CASSFVWQNTGELFF | TGCGCCAGCAGCTTCGTTTGGCAGAACACCGGGGAGCTGTTTTTT
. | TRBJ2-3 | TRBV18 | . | CASSPDGTPTQYF | TGTGCCAGCTCACCAGATGGGACCCCAACGCAGTATTTT
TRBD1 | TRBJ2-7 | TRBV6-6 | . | CASSTPERGRYEQYF | TGTGCCAGCAGTACACCCGAGAGGGGGCGGTACGAGCAGTACTTC
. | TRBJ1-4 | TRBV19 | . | CASSPLTGQTGKLFF | TGTGCCAGTAGTCCCCTAACAGGCCAAACTGGGAAACTGTTTTTT
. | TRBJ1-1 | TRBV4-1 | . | CASSQPRDPPILNTEAFF | TGCGCCAGCAGCCAACCACGAGACCCTCCTATCTTGAACACTGAAGCTTTCTTT
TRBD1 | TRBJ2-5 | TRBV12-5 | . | CASGPGGWETQYF | TGTGCTAGTGGTCCAGGGGGCTGGGAGACCCAGTACTTC
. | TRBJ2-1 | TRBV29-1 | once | CSVQGLLEQFF | TGCAGCGTTCAAGGACTTCTTGAGCAGTTCTTC
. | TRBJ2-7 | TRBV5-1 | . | CASSSDSAETPWGEQYF | TGCGCCAGCAGCTCAGATTCTGCGGAAACCCCCTGGGGCGAGCAGTACTTC
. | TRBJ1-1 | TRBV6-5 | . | CASSYRRGRSEAFF | TGTGCCAGCAGTTACCGCCGGGGGCGGAGTGAAGCTTTCTTT
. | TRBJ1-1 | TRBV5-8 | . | CASKGQWHTEAFF | TGTGCCAGCAAAGGACAGTGGCACACTGAAGCTTTCTTT
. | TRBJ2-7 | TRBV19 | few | CASSLIGGPYEQYF | TGTGCCAGTAGTCTGATCGGGGGACCCTACGAGCAGTACTTC
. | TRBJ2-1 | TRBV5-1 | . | CASGKGGDYNEQFF | TGCGCCAGTGGGAAAGGGGGGGACTACAATGAGCAGTTCTTC
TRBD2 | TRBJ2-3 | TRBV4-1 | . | CASSQGPGRGTDTQYF | TGCGCCAGCAGCCAAGGGCCAGGGAGGGGCACAGATACGCAGTATTTT
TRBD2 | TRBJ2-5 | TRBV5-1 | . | CASSSGAGEQETQYF | TGCGCCAGCAGCTCTGGAGCGGGGGAGCAAGAGACCCAGTACTTC